The 29 T cell receptor beta chains given below trace back to one sample, sequenced in a study of shared clonotypes between healthy human individuals (dated by TCRdb to about 2020). Receptors were amplified or captured by the immunoSEQ multiplex PCR assay. TCRdb mirrors the immuneACCESS table, restricted to in-frame sequences. Some clones are absent from its copies; in checked studies, under half trace to an unresolved V gene, and the reason for the others is unknown. This sample comprises 600,000 to 800,000 clones, around 70% of them detected only once. Under 2% of the sample belongs to the ten largest clones. The source material was memory CD4+ T cells sorted from blood. This sample's cell subset or site label indicates: CD45RA-negative fraction. These TCRs come from a woman in her 30s in good health.

V usage is TRBV5-1 and J usage is TRBJ1-1, with TRBD1 identical over 7 bases. With V trimmed by 6 bases and J by 0 bases, 2 bases remained unmatched. The CDR3 covers 13 residues. From germline, CDR1 is SGHRS and CDR2 YFSETQ. The CDR3 loop is CASTRGLNTEAFF. The CDR3 DNA follows: TGCGCCAGCACGAGGGGGCTGAACACTGAAGCTTTCTTT. Supplemented by reference TRBV5-1 and TRBJ1-1, the full variable domain reads KAGVTQTPRYLIKTRGQQVTLSCSPISGHRSVSWYQQTPGQGLQFLFEYFSETQRNKGNFPGRFSGRQFSNSRSEMNVSTLELGDSALYLCASTRGLNTEAFFGQGTRLTVV.

This clone occurred many times. V usage is TRBV7-2 and J usage is TRBJ1-5, with D possibly matching TRBD1 (5 bases). CDR3 length: 15 amino acids. Germline CDR1 is SGHTA and CDR2 is FQGNSA. With 5 bases removed from V and 7 bases from J, the gap between germline ends came to 18 bases. CDR3 sequence: CASSKDSLSDQPQHF. CDR3 coding DNA: TGTGCCAGCAGCAAAGACAGTCTTTCGGACCAGCCCCAGCATTTT.

The rearrangement uses TRBV28 and TRBJ1-2; 9 nucleotides agree with TRBD1. There are 18 residues in the CDR3. V lost 3 bases and J lost 8; bases outside the gene matches: 19. Per the germline V gene, CDR1 is MDHEN and CDR2 is SYDVKM. The CDR3, as DNA: TGTGCCAGCAGTTTCTCGGGACAGGGTCGTCTCCCCACGGTAGGCTACACCTTC. It is translated as CASSFSGQGRLPTVGYTF.

The chain carries TRBV5-4 and TRBJ2-1, with D possibly being TRBD2 (6 bases). V shed 0 bases and J shed 6 bases, with 13 bases lying between them. Germline V CDR1 and CDR2: SGHNT, YYREEE (reference sequence). The CDR3 length is 15 residues. The CDR3 loop is CASSLGREAFNEQFF. CDR3 sequence (DNA): TGTGCCAGCAGCTTGGGCAGGGAGGCTTTCAATGAGCAGTTCTTC.

The rearrangement uses TRBV6-6 and TRBJ1-2; 10 bases are shared with TRBD1. J was trimmed by 4 bases and V by 8 bases; bases with no gene match: 4. The CDR3 sequence is 13 residues long. Germline-derived CDR1 and CDR2 are MNHNY and SVGAGI (reference sequence). CDR3 nucleotides: TGTGCCAGCCGGGACAGGGGTGCCTATGGCTACACCTTC. This encodes CASRDRGAYGYTF.

The chain recombines TRBV10-1 with TRBJ2-3; 8 bases match TRBD2. The germline V gene has CDR1 WNHNN and CDR2 SYGVQD (reference sequence). J was trimmed by 3 bases and V by 4 bases; bases with no gene match: 0. This CDR3 spans 13 amino acids. CDR3 sequence: CASSASGTDTQYF. Here the CDR3 DNA reads TGCGCCAGCAGTGCTAGCGGGACAGATACGCAGTATTTT.

The chain carries TRBV4-1 and TRBJ1-5, with 7 bases matching TRBD1. The germline V gene has CDR1 MGHRA and CDR2 YSYEKL. The CDR3 is 17 residues long. The V gene end was trimmed by 0 bases and the J gene end by 5 bases; junction bases not matched to a gene: 10. CDR3 in DNA: TGCGCCAGCAGCCAAGATGTGAGAGGGGGCGTTCATCAGCCCCAGCATTTT. As protein: CASSQDVRGGVHQPQHF.

This clone occurred a few times. The sample carries other DNA sequences with the same CDR3. This rearrangement joins TRBV5-1 to TRBJ2-2; D is uncertain. The V end lost 0 bases, the J end lost 3 bases, and 6 bases lay between the germline ends. The CDR3 length is 14 residues. Per germline, CDR1 SGHRS and CDR2 YFSETQ. This CDR3 is CASSLGTDTGELFF. The CDR3 coding sequence is TGCGCCAGCAGCTTGGGGACGGACACCGGGGAGCTGTTTTTT.

The chain links TRBV5-4 to TRBJ1-3; D perhaps matches TRBD1 (5 bases). The CDR3 is 17 residues long. Per germline, CDR1 SGHNT and CDR2 YYREEE (reference sequence). Trimming removed 4 bases at V and 2 bases at J, with 19 bases between. The CDR3 loop reads CASSRPGLREAGNTIYF. In nucleotides, the CDR3 is TGTGCCAGCAGCCGCCCAGGGCTCAGGGAAGCTGGAAACACCATATATTTT.

The chain links TRBV6-1 to TRBJ1-5; 7 nucleotides agree with TRBD1. The CDR3 consists of 16 residues. Unmatched junction bases numbered 9, after V lost 3 bases and J lost 4 bases. CDR1 and CDR2 from the germline V gene are MNHNS and SASEGT. CDR3 nucleotides: TGTGCCAGCAGTGAGAAGGGGGCAGGGAGGAATCAGCCCCAGCATTTT. It codes for CASSEKGAGRNQPQHF.

This clone was seen only once. The chain joins TRBV5-8 to TRBJ1-4; D remains unclear. The CDR3 covers 16 residues. Germline CDR1 SGHTS, CDR2 YDEGEE. V was pared by 0 bases and J by 3 bases, with 12 bases between. CDR3 region: CASSLELVRANEKLFF. For the CDR3, the DNA is TGTGCCAGCAGCTTGGAGTTGGTCAGAGCTAATGAAAAACTGTTTTTT.

This clone was detected only once. This chain uses TRBV5-4 with TRBJ2-2; the match to TRBD1 covers 7 bases. The length of the CDR3 is 15 residues. Germline V gene data show CDR1 as SGHNT and CDR2 as YYREEE (reference sequence). Trimming removed 0 bases from V and 5 bases from J; junction bases left unmatched: 4. DNA for the CDR3: TGTGCCAGCAGCTTGGGGGACAGCTGGACCGGGGAGCTGTTTTTT. Protein sequence: CASSLGDSWTGELFF.

The chain couples TRBV28 to TRBJ2-1; no definite D call. V lost 6 bases, J lost 0 bases, and 12 bases lay in between. From germline, CDR1 is MDHEN and CDR2 SYDVKM. This CDR3 region has 15 residues. The CDR3 loop reads CASRTRQSSYNEQFF. Here the CDR3 DNA reads TGTGCCAGCAGGACCCGTCAAAGCTCCTACAATGAGCAGTTCTTC.

This clone was recorded only once. The V and J genes are TRBV6-5 and TRBJ2-1; 11 bases fit TRBD2. This CDR3 is built from 15 residues. In germline, CDR1 is MNHEY, CDR2 SVGAGI. V dropped 6 bases and J dropped 6; count of bases not matched to a gene: 7. CDR3 nucleotide sequence: TGTGCCAGCAGAAAGACTAGCGGGGCGGGCAATGAGCAGTTCTTC. This encodes CASRKTSGAGNEQFF.

The chain employs TRBV6-7 and TRBJ1-2; D unclear. TRBV6-7 has ORF status, its function being uncertain. CDR3 length: 16 residues. Trimming removed 5 bases from V and 1 base from J, with 17 bases in between. The CDR3 reads CASSNEILVLNYGYTF. The DNA of the CDR3 is TGTGCCAGCAGTAACGAAATTCTGGTTCTTAACTATGGCTACACCTTC.

This clone was counted between two and nine times. The identical CDR3 is also encoded by other nucleotide sequences in the sample. The J gene is TRBJ2-3, the V gene TRBV4-2; possible D gene TRBD2, 5 bases. Germline loops: CDR1 LGHNA, CDR2 YNFKEQ. V was pared by 1 base and J by 0 bases, with 8 bases between. This CDR3 has 15 amino acids. CDR3 loop: CASSQVVASTDTQYF. The CDR3 nucleotides are TGTGCCAGCAGCCAAGTGGTAGCGAGCACAGATACGCAGTATTTT.

This clone was observed a single time. CDR3 DNA: TGTGCCAGCAGCCAGACCTCTGGGGCCAACGTCCTGACTTTC. Translating it yields CASSQTSGANVLTF. The chain joins TRBV9 to TRBJ2-6; unclear D gene. This CDR3 spans 14 amino acids. Germline V gene sequence: CDR1 SGDLS, CDR2 YYNGEE. Trimming shortened V by 4 bases and J by 0 bases, and 5 bases separated the two germline ends.

This clone has only one observation. This rearrangement joins TRBV6-5 to TRBJ1-5; no definite D call. The CDR3 runs to 13 residues. V was trimmed by 2 bases and J by 3 bases, leaving 5 bases between them. Germline values: CDR1 MNHEY, CDR2 SVGAGI. CDR3 sequence reads: CASSYGTNQPQHF. CDR3 bases: TGTGCCAGCAGTTACGGCACCAATCAGCCCCAGCATTTT.

This rearrangement joins TRBV15 to TRBJ2-7; 11 positions agree with TRBD2. Germline V gene lookup returns CDR1 LNHNV and CDR2 YYDKDF (reference sequence). The CDR3 covers 14 residues. After removal of 2 bases from V and 5 bases from J, the junction contained 2 bases not matched to a gene. This CDR3 is CATSRLAGGDEQYF. The DNA of the CDR3 is TGTGCCACCAGCAGACTAGCGGGAGGTGACGAGCAGTACTTC.

The chain joins TRBV6-5 to TRBJ2-3; no firm D call. The CDR3 length is 14 residues. Looked up from germline, CDR1 is MNHEY and CDR2 is SVGAGI. V lost 8 bases, J lost 4 bases, and 16 bases lay in between. This CDR3 is CASRPSLPADTQYF. The CDR3 bases are TGTGCCAGCCGTCCAAGCCTCCCCGCAGATACGCAGTATTTT.

This chain joins TRBV5-5 and TRBJ2-1, with 8 bases that match TRBD1. Germline CDR1 is SGHKS and CDR2 is YYEKEE (reference sequence). Germline trimming cut 5 bases from V and 9 bases from J; bases unmatched to any gene: 13. The CDR3 runs to 15 residues. The CDR3 sequence: CASRPDRVPGSEQFF. CDR3 coding DNA: TGTGCCAGCAGACCGGACAGGGTTCCGGGCAGTGAGCAGTTCTTC.

The chain is built from TRBV2 and TRBJ2-1; 9 bases are a match to TRBD2. CDR3 size: 16 residues. Germline CDR1 SNHLY, CDR2 FYNNEI. Losses at the gene ends were 4 bases for V and 2 bases for J; bases not matched to a gene: 6. CDR3 in amino acids: CASSVRGRAPYNEQFF. The CDR3 nucleotides read TGTGCCAGCAGTGTACGCGGGAGGGCCCCCTACAATGAGCAGTTCTTC.

This clone was found many times. V is TRBV10-3 and J is TRBJ2-1, with D perhaps given as TRBD1 or TRBD2 (5 bases each). Trimming took off 2 bases at V and 5 bases at J, with 13 bases between the two ends. Germline values: CDR1 ENHRY, CDR2 SYGVKD. This CDR3 contains 15 residues. CDR3 protein: CAISEKGKLDNEQFF. As DNA, the CDR3 is TGTGCCATCAGTGAGAAGGGGAAACTAGACAATGAGCAGTTCTTC.

Here the CDR3 DNA reads TGTGCCAGTAGTAGGGACTACCCCACCGGGGAGCTGTTTTTT. Residues: CASSRDYPTGELFF. The J gene is TRBJ2-2, the V gene TRBV19; 7 positions agree with TRBD2. This CDR3 contains 14 residues. J gave up 4 bases and V 4 bases, and 3 bases lay outside the gene matches. The germline gives CDR1 LNHDA, CDR2 SQIVND (reference sequence).

The chain combines TRBV28 with TRBJ1-4, with D hard to call. Trimming removed 6 bases from V and 0 bases from J, with 17 bases in between. CDR1 MDHEN and CDR2 SYDVKM come from the germline V gene. The CDR3 loop spans 17 amino acids. The CDR3 DNA sequence: TGTGCCAGCAGCGATATCTCAGTTGACCCAACTAATGAAAAACTGTTTTTT. This gives the protein CASSDISVDPTNEKLFF.

This clone was seen once. DNA for the CDR3: TGCGCCAGCAGCCCGGGGGCGGGCCAGTACTTC. Protein: CASSPGAGQYF. V is TRBV5-1 and J is TRBJ2-7; tentatively, D is TRBD1 or TRBD2 (6 bases each). CDR1 SGHRS and CDR2 YFSETQ come from the germline V gene. The CDR3 length is 11 residues. Deletions cut 4 bases from V and 10 bases from J, with 12 bases between.

The V and J genes are TRBV7-2 and TRBJ2-1; D possibly corresponds to TRBD2 (6 bases). The V gene lost 5 bases and the J gene lost 7 bases, with 21 bases spanning the gap. This CDR3 is 16 amino acids long. Germline V gene lookup returns CDR1 SGHTA and CDR2 FQGNSA. In nucleotides, the CDR3 is TGTGCCAGCAGCAGCTCGGGGCGGGAATACAGGAATGAGCAGTTCTTC. Its translation: CASSSSGREYRNEQFF.

The chain joins TRBV5-4 to TRBJ2-5; D gene ambiguous. Per the germline V gene, CDR1 is SGHNT and CDR2 is YYREEE (reference sequence). CDR3 length equals 13 residues. Trimming left V 2 bases short and J 2 bases short, with 7 bases between. The CDR3 spells CASSLNIQETQYF. The CDR3 DNA sequence: TGTGCCAGCAGCTTAAACATTCAAGAGACCCAGTACTTC.

V and J are TRBV29-1 and TRBJ2-5, with TRBD1 matching 11 bases. The J call could be wrong; TRBJ2-7 is a better fit for the DNA end. Germline CDR1 SQVTM, CDR2 ANQGSEA. CDR3 size: 12 residues. The CDR3 is CSAGTGGDEQYF. The CDR3 DNA sequence: TGCAGCGCCGGGACAGGGGGGGACGAGCAGTACTTC.